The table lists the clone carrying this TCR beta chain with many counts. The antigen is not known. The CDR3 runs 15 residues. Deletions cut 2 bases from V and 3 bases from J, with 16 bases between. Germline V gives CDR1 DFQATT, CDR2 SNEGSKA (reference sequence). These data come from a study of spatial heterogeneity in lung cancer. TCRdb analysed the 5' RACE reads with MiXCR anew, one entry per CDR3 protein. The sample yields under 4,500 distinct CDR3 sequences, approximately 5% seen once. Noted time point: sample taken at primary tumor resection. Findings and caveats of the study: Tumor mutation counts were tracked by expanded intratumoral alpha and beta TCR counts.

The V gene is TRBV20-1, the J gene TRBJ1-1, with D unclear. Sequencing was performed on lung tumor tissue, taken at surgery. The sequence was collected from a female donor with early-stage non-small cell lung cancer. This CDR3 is CSARPQGRLDTEAFF. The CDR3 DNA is TGCAGTGCTAGACCGCAAGGGCGATTGGACACTGAAGCTTTCTTT.